The clone carrying this T cell receptor (beta chain) was seen more than once but under ten times. What it binds is unknown. This CDR3 comprises 15 residues. The germline CDR1 and CDR2 sequences are SGHNT and YYREEE (reference sequence). Unmatched junction bases numbered 10, after V lost 4 bases and J lost 9 bases. Cells sorted by CD45RO/CCR7/CD25/CD127/CD95/CD27 comprised CD4+ naive, central memory, regulatory and stem cell-like memory cells. The data were taken from a study of beta chain features in type 1 diabetes. Broader study findings: TCRB CDR3 length was moderately but significantly reduced in all four CD4+ subsets of Type 1 diabetes patients.

Of the isolated RNA, all was reverse transcribed, and so the sequenced material was expressed TCRB transcripts. Repertoires were generated with immunoSEQ multiplex PCR, while TCRdb's copy carries only in-frame clones and drops some. The sample includes a few hundred thousand clones, around 10% of them seen just once. Material for sequencing was central memory CD4+ T cells from blood. The chain recombines TRBV5-4 with TRBJ2-1; 10 bases map to TRBD2. The sequence was collected from a man aged 25 to 40 with type 1 diabetes. In nucleotides, the CDR3 is TGTGCCAGCAGCCTCTTGGCAGCGGGAGGGAGTGAGCAGTTCTTC. Translated: CASSLLAAGGSEQFF.